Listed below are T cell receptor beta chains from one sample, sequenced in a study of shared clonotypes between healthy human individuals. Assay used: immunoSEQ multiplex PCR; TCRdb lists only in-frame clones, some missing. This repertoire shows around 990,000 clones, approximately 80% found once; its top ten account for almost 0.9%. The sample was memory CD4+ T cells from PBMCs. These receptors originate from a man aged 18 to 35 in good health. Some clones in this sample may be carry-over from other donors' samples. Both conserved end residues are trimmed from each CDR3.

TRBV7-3,ASSLDRSGNTEAF
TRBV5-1,ASSLGRQGANIEQF
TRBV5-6,ASSFKGLRSYEQY
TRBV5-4,ASSLRLAGVETQY
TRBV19,ASRRYNEQF
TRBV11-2,ASSLVRTSGRKAGYEQY
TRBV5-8,ASSLGTGEGGSNQPQH
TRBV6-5,ASARLGDAYEQY
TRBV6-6,ASRKGLYNEKLF
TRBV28,ASTTAGLNTEAF
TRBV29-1,SVRASFYEQY
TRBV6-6,ASSWGLGRQQF
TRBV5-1,ASSLIVLSGELF
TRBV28,ASSPRYHEQY
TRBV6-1,ASSEGYFHEQF
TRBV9,ASSVGGGLAGGADTQY
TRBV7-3,ASSLMRTGGPTGELF
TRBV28,ASSTKTGELF
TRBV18,ASSLAGTGGTGELF
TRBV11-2,ASSPPREGLADTQY
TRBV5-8,ASSTGQGITNEKLF
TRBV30,AWSRRDLETQY
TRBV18,ASSPGQPGGNQPQH
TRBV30,AWSEQGNTEAF
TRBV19,ASSIAPGANVLT
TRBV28,ASSLATVPYEQY
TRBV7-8,ASSQQLSAIEAF
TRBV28,ASSPSQGWGEKLF
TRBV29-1,SVGGGGYT
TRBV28,ASFDRAEAF
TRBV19,ASSIRDGYT
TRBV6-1,ASSERGASGNTIY
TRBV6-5,ASSYSTASGRGEQY
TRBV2,ASRSEGARNQPQH
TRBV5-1,ASSSTSGGDTQY
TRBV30,ASDGILYGYT
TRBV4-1,ASSQLNLIAGAEDTQY
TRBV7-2,ASSSRDGIMNTEAF
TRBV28,ASARGGARETQY
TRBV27,ASSPRGMGSGQETQY
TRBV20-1,SAPGPNEQF
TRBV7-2,ASSFRDRGREQY
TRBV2,ASSVDREGEQY
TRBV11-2,ASRPSGRASDTQY
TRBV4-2,ASSSPPRLSSGEQF